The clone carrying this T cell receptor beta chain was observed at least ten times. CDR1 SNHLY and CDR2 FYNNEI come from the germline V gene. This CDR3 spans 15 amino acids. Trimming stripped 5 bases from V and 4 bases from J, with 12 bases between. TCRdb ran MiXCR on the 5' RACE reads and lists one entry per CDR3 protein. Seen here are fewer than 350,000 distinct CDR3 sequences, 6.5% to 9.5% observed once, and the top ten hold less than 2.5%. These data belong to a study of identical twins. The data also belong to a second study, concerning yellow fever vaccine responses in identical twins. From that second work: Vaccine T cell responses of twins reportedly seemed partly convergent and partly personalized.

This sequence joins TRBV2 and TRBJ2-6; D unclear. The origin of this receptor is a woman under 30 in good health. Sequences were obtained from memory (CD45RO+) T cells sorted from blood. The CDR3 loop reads CASSQTQMGANVLTF. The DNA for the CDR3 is TGTGCCAGCAGTCAAACACAAATGGGGGCCAACGTCCTGACTTTC.